The rows below give T cell receptor beta chains drawn from one sample of a study of T cell responses to AZD1222 COVID-19 vaccine. Profiling relied on immunoSEQ multiplex PCR, and the TCRdb table lists in-frame clones only, not all of them. The data hold roughly 53,000 clones, with around 83% observed a single time. The sequences come from peripheral blood, collected on day 0 of MenACWY control vaccination. Receptors were obtained from an adult in good health. CDR3s leave out the opening cysteine and the closing phenylalanine or tryptophan. Each record gives: V gene, CDR3 length, J gene, CDR3 protein.

TRBV27	11	TRBJ2-2	ASSWGGGGELF
TRBV7-9	14	TRBJ2-1	ASSHKSGTRFDEQF
TRBV27	12	TRBJ1-5	ASRGQGERQPQH
TRBV3-1/TRBV3-2	13	TRBJ2-1	ASSQGGAYGGEQF
TRBV6-5	13	TRBJ1-1	ASSYSIVQGSNAF
TRBV6-6	16	TRBJ2-7	ASSRAGTSALEGYEQY
TRBV2	10	TRBJ2-7	ASRGSVYEQY
TRBV11-2	13	TRBJ2-3	ASSLDSRVTDTQY
TRBV6-2/TRBV6-3	12	TRBJ1-1	ASSAITIPPGAF
TRBV6-5	11	TRBJ1-6	ASRGQGNSPLH
TRBV7-8	11	TRBJ1-6	ASSLDRSSPLH
TRBV30	12	TRBJ2-1	AWSVGLESDEQF
TRBV5-4	14	TRBJ2-1	ASSFPRAGAHNEQF
TRBV10-3	13	TRBJ1-2	AISESQGGSYGYT
TRBV4-3	14	TRBJ2-3	ASSQDGGRLPDTQY
TRBV20-1	12	TRBJ2-1	SASRGLARNEQF
TRBV7-8	14	TRBJ1-5	ASSLGGLGSNQPQH
TRBV6-1	13	TRBJ2-3	ASSEGDRSTDTQY
TRBV7-2	14	TRBJ2-2	ASSPQGQGITGELF
TRBV3-1/TRBV3-2	13	TRBJ2-3	ASSHYGTTTDTQY
TRBV7-3	13	TRBJ1-6	ASSLGQPDNSPLH
TRBV30	12	TRBJ2-2	AWSVQGGTGELF
TRBV6-2/TRBV6-3	12	TRBJ2-6	ASSYSSGANVLT
TRBV24-1	13	TRBJ2-3	ATSDSPIGTDTQY
TRBV19	11	TRBJ1-5	ASSIGRDQPQH
TRBV7-6	13	TRBJ2-7	ASSLGTSGTYEQY
TRBV12-3/TRBV12-4	11	TRBJ1-2	ASSFRGPYGYT
TRBV24-1	15	TRBJ2-2	ATSHSGAGVESGELF
TRBV6-1	11	TRBJ2-3	ASSELVRDTQY
TRBV5-1	13	TRBJ1-4	ASSLSSGLGKKLF
TRBV28	14	TRBJ2-6	ASSSPGRAGANVLT
TRBV2	12	TRBJ1-5	ASRLPGGIQPQH
TRBV14	14	TRBJ1-4	ASSLLPGQGSEKLF
TRBV7-6	13	TRBJ1-4	ASSLEGAGNEKLF
TRBV18	13	TRBJ2-7	ASSPQAQGSYEQY
TRBV27	13	TRBJ1-1	ASSTSDRWNTEAF
TRBV6-2/TRBV6-3	14	TRBJ2-3	ASSFFQRGAGDTQY
TRBV6-5	13	TRBJ1-1	ASSYSRDTNTEAF
TRBV30	11	TRBJ1-2	AWGRTDAGGYT
TRBV19	8	TRBJ1-2	ASKEGGYT
TRBV19	11	TRBJ1-1	ASRLQVNTEAF
TRBV6-5	10	TRBJ2-2	ASSPRTGELF